Listed below are T cell receptor beta chains from one sample, sequenced in a study of cytomegalovirus exposure and HLA in healthy donors. Measured with immunoSEQ multiplex PCR; TCRdb has only the in-frame clones, and not every one. The repertoire consists of 150,000 to 200,000 clones, with approximately 85% occurring once and the leading ten covering under 3%. The specimen was PBMCs. These receptors were obtained from a woman between 45 and 65 years old in good health and CMV-seronegative. CDR3s include the opening cysteine and the closing phenylalanine or tryptophan. A D gene is named only where the DNA matches it firmly. Size tells how often a clone was seen (once, few, many) or the class of an expanded clone, and some rows leave it out.

TRBJ2-1,TRBV28,NA,once,CASSLAGTPSYNEQFF,TGTGCCAGCAGTTTAGCGGGAACTCCCTCCTACAATGAGCAGTTCTTC
TRBJ2-3,TRBV7-9,NA,few,CSSSFRRDTQYF,TGTTCCAGCAGCTTCCGGCGGGATACGCAGTATTTT
TRBJ2-2,TRBV27,NA,once,CASSLGRNTGELFF,TGTGCCAGCAGTTTGGGGAGAAACACCGGGGAGCTGTTTTTT
TRBJ2-3,TRBV6-1,NA,NA,CASVTGGSRTDTQYF,TGTGCCAGCGTGACGGGGGGCAGTCGCACAGATACGCAGTATTTT
TRBJ1-1,TRBV18,NA,NA,CASSPRENTEAFF,TGTGCCAGCTCACCCCGAGAAAACACTGAAGCTTTCTTT
TRBJ2-5,TRBV27,TRBD1,NA,CASSLALGTTGGEETQYF,TGTGCCAGCAGTTTGGCCCTCGGGACGACAGGGGGCGAAGAGACCCAGTACTTC
TRBJ2-2,TRBV5-4,TRBD2,once,CASSSTSGRVGELFF,TGTGCCAGCAGCTCGACTAGCGGGAGGGTCGGGGAGCTGTTTTTT
TRBJ2-5,TRBV19,TRBD2,NA,CASTPGTSGSMETQYF,TGTGCCAGTACCCCCGGGACTAGCGGGAGTATGGAGACCCAGTACTTC
TRBJ2-2,TRBV7-9,NA,NA,CASSFLGQIAGELFF,TGTGCCAGCAGCTTTCTTGGACAGATCGCCGGGGAGCTGTTTTTT
TRBJ2-1,TRBV27,TRBD2,NA,CASSSGRQVSYEQFF,TGTGCCAGCAGTAGCGGGAGACAGGTTTCGTATGAGCAGTTCTTC
TRBJ1-1,TRBV6-1,NA,NA,CASRSGRNTEAFF,TGTGCCAGCAGATCCGGGAGGAACACTGAAGCTTTCTTT
TRBJ2-1,TRBV28,TRBD2,NA,CASSLGGGSYNEQFF,TGTGCCAGCAGCTTGGGCGGGGGCTCCTACAATGAGCAGTTCTTC
TRBJ1-2,TRBV7-2,NA,NA,CASSLDPRGAGYTF,TGTGCCAGCAGCTTAGATCCCAGGGGAGCTGGCTACACCTTC
TRBJ1-1,TRBV7-9,NA,NA,CSFGPAEAFF,TGTTCCTTTGGGCCCGCTGAAGCTTTCTTT
TRBJ2-5,TRBV19,NA,NA,CASSMRGSVQETQYF,TGTGCCAGTAGTATGAGGGGGAGTGTCCAAGAGACCCAGTACTTC
TRBJ2-1,TRBV27,TRBD2,NA,CASSVGRQYEQFF,TGTGCCAGCAGTGTCGGGAGGCAATATGAGCAGTTCTTC
TRBJ2-5,TRBV15,TRBD2,NA,CATSSGVAGSQETQYF,TGTGCCACCAGTAGCGGAGTAGCGGGTTCCCAAGAGACCCAGTACTTC
TRBJ1-1,TRBV6-1,TRBD1,once,CASTGTGRRTEAFF,TGTGCCAGCACGGGGACAGGGCGGAGGACTGAAGCTTTCTTT
TRBJ2-2,TRBV27,TRBD1,NA,CASSFKRTGATGELFF,TGTGCCAGCAGTTTTAAAAGGACAGGGGCCACCGGGGAGCTGTTTTTT
TRBJ2-2,TRBV10-3,NA,NA,CAISERENTGELFF,TGTGCCATCAGTGAGCGGGAGAACACCGGGGAGCTGTTTTTT
TRBJ2-7,TRBV7-9,TRBD2,NA,CASSAGGGGDYEQYF,TGTGCCAGCAGCGCTGGCGGGGGTGGGGACTACGAGCAGTACTTC
TRBJ1-6,TRBV25-1,NA,NA,CASTASLNSPLHF,TGTGCCAGCACCGCGTCCCTCAATTCACCCCTCCACTTT
TRBJ1-5,TRBV5-1,TRBD1,NA,CASSFGQGANQPQHF,TGCGCCAGCAGCTTTGGTCAGGGGGCCAATCAGCCCCAGCATTTT
TRBJ2-4,TRBV6-5,NA,NA,CASREGGLAKNIQYF,TGTGCCAGCAGAGAGGGGGGGTTAGCCAAAAACATTCAGTACTTC
TRBJ2-5,TRBV30,TRBD2,NA,CAWSVLWTSGRFETQYF,TGTGCCTGGAGTGTACTATGGACTAGCGGGAGGTTTGAGACCCAGTACTTC
TRBJ2-3,TRBV10-1,NA,NA,CASSERESDTQYF,TGCGCCAGCAGTGAGCGGGAGTCAGATACGCAGTATTTT
TRBJ2-7,TRBV5-5,NA,NA,CASSLVGGQGSYEQYF,TGTGCCAGCAGCTTGGTGGGAGGGCAGGGGTCCTACGAGCAGTACTTC
TRBJ2-3,TRBV9,TRBD2,NA,CASSAGGAPPTDTQYF,TGTGCCAGCAGCGCGGGGGGGGCCCCCCCCACAGATACGCAGTATTTT
TRBJ2-7,TRBV9,TRBD2,once,CASSSLPGLAGLHEQYF,TGTGCCAGCAGCTCCCTTCCGGGACTAGCGGGACTACACGAGCAGTACTTC
TRBJ1-1,TRBV28,NA,NA,CASSIGDSNTEAFF,TGTGCCAGCAGTATAGGGGATTCGAACACTGAAGCTTTCTTT
TRBJ1-6,TRBV7-8,TRBD1,NA,CASSPNTDRVSPLHF,TGTGCCAGCAGCCCGAACACGGACAGGGTATCACCCCTCCACTTT
TRBJ2-7,TRBV5-4,NA,NA,CASSSAGLHSYEQYF,TGTGCCAGCAGTTCTGCGGGACTCCATTCCTACGAGCAGTACTTC
TRBJ2-1,TRBV2,NA,NA,CASSELALGVYNEQFF,TGTGCCAGCAGTGAACTGGCCCTCGGGGTTTACAATGAGCAGTTCTTC
TRBJ2-7,TRBV19,TRBD1,NA,CASSIHEQGGARTEQYF,TGTGCCAGTAGTATCCACGAGCAAGGGGGCGCAAGGACCGAGCAGTACTTC
TRBJ2-3,TRBV2,NA,NA,CASSEDGLTDTQYF,TGTGCCAGCAGTGAAGATGGGCTCACAGATACGCAGTATTTT
TRBJ2-5,TRBV7-2,NA,NA,CASSLASIEGETQYF,TGTGCCAGCAGCTTAGCGTCGATAGAGGGAGAGACCCAGTACTTC
TRBJ2-6,TRBV11-2,NA,NA,CASSEYRVGANVLTF,TGTGCCAGCAGCGAATACAGGGTTGGGGCCAACGTCCTGACTTTC
TRBJ2-3,TRBV6-1,NA,NA,CASSVRRGQDTQYF,TGTGCCAGCAGTGTAAGGCGGGGGCAAGATACGCAGTATTTT
TRBJ1-5,TRBV6-5,TRBD1,NA,CASSFDRGSIQPQHF,TGTGCCAGCAGCTTTGACAGGGGATCAATTCAGCCCCAGCATTTT
TRBJ1-4,TRBV30,NA,NA,CAWRLGAGANEKLFF,TGTGCCTGGCGGTTGGGCGCAGGGGCTAATGAAAAACTGTTTTTT
TRBJ2-5,TRBV5-1,TRBD2,NA,CASRPRASGTGETQYF,TGCGCCAGCAGACCTAGGGCTAGCGGGACTGGGGAGACCCAGTACTTC
TRBJ1-1,TRBV5-1,NA,NA,CASSLAGGYTEAFF,TGCGCCAGCAGCTTGGCGGGGGGTTACACTGAAGCTTTCTTT
TRBJ2-1,TRBV6-6,TRBD2,few,CASSSGLAGARNEQFF,TGTGCCAGCAGTTCCGGACTAGCGGGAGCTAGGAATGAGCAGTTCTTC
TRBJ1-2,TRBV7-5,NA,once,CVRSLRQGRAGYTF,TGTGTCAGAAGCTTACGCCAGGGGCGGGCGGGCTACACCTTC
TRBJ1-1,TRBV5-6,NA,NA,CASSPGSAEVAFF,TGTGCCAGCAGCCCGGGGTCGGCAGAGGTAGCTTTCTTT
TRBJ2-1,TRBV19,TRBD2,NA,CASSTSGVYNEQFF,TGTGCCAGTAGTACTAGCGGGGTTTACAATGAGCAGTTCTTC
TRBJ1-1,TRBV6-1,NA,NA,CASSPTSTVNTEAFF,TGTGCCAGCAGCCCAACGAGCACAGTAAACACTGAAGCTTTCTTT
TRBJ2-3,TRBV28,NA,NA,CATGRLDTQYF,TGTGCCACCGGTCGTCTAGATACGCAGTATTTT
TRBJ1-5,TRBV28,TRBD1,NA,CASSEGQAPYSNQPQHF,TGTGCCAGCAGTGAGGGACAGGCCCCTTATAGCAATCAGCCCCAGCATTTT
TRBJ2-7,TRBV28,TRBD2,NA,CASSLPAGGYEQYF,TGTGCCAGCAGTTTACCCGCGGGAGGTTACGAGCAGTACTTC
TRBJ2-1,TRBV14,TRBD1,NA,CASSPHPETGTYNEQFF,TGTGCCAGCAGCCCACATCCAGAGACAGGGACCTACAATGAGCAGTTCTTC
TRBJ1-1,TRBV9,NA,NA,CASSVTWGATTEAFF,TGTGCCAGCAGCGTAACATGGGGCGCAACCACTGAAGCTTTCTTT
TRBJ2-1,TRBV11-1,TRBD2,NA,CASSLAASGINEQFF,TGTGCCAGCAGCCTAGCGGCTAGCGGGATAAATGAGCAGTTCTTC
TRBJ1-2,TRBV15,NA,NA,CATSRDAQLGGIGGYTF,TGTGCCACCAGCAGAGATGCCCAATTGGGGGGAATCGGCGGCTACACCTTC
TRBJ2-5,TRBV28,TRBD2,NA,CASSLILGSGRVETQYF,TGTGCCAGCAGTTTAATTTTGGGTAGCGGGAGGGTGGAGACCCAGTACTTC